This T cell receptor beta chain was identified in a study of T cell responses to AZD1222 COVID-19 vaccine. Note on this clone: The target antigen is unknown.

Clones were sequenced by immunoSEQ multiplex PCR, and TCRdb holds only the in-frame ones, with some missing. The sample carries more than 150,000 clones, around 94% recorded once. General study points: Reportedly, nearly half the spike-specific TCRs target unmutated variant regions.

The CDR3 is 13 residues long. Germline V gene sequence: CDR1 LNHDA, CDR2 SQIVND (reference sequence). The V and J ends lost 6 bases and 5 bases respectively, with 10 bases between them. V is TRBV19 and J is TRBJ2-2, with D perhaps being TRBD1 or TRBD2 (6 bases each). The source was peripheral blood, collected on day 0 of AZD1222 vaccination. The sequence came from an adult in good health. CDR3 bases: TGTGCCAGTAGAGGAGGGGGTACCGGGGAGCTGTTTTTT. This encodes CASRGGGTGELFF. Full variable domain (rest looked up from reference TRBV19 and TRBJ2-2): DGGITQSPKYLFRKEGQNVTLSCEQNLNHDAMYWYRQDPGQGLRLIYYSQIVNDFQKGDIAEGYSVSREKKESFPLTVTSAQKNPTAFYLCASRGGGTGELFFGEGSRLTVL.